This T cell receptor beta chain was recovered during a study of T cell clusters in autoimmune cytopenias. Considering frequency, this clonotype is medium-sized (0.01 to 0.1%). TRB rearrangements were amplified by touch-down multiplex PCR with mixed TRB-A/B primers. Reprocessing the multiplex PCR reads, TCRdb reports a single entry for every CDR3 protein and omits DNA. Its table records about 5,600 distinct CDR3 sequences. TRB was amplified from approximately 230 ng of peripheral blood genomic DNA per sample. CDR1 is LNHDA and CDR2 is SQIVND in the germline V gene (reference sequence). The CDR3 totals 16 residues. Another study also made use of these data, one on T cell repertoires in aging, cancer and after chemotherapy. According to that study: Repeat sampling of healthy donors over several months to years showed clear clonal overlap. Untreated cancer patients had significantly lower blood TCR diversity than age-matched healthy donors.

Input material: peripheral blood. The sequence derives from a human donor in good health. V is TRBV19 and J is TRBJ2-7; the D gene TCRdb calls, TRBD1, cannot be checked with no DNA. The CDR3 protein is CASSRSRTGAFYEQYF.